The source of this T cell receptor (beta chain) is a study of control samples from healthy donors and cancer patients. Clones were sequenced by immunoSEQ multiplex PCR, and TCRdb holds only the in-frame ones, with some missing. The table has 140,000 to 150,000 clones, about 91% seen once. Germline CDR1 MNHEY, CDR2 SVGAGI. The V gene lost 2 bases and the J gene lost 3 bases, with 15 bases spanning the gap. The CDR3 has 16 residues. The sequenced sample consisted of blood. The TCR sequence derives from a man younger than 45 in good health. This sequence joins TRBV6-5 and TRBJ2-3; perhaps TRBD2 as D (7 bases). The CDR3 loop is CASSYIWGGPTDTQYF. Written as DNA, the CDR3 is TGTGCCAGCAGTTACATCTGGGGGGGCCCGACAGATACGCAGTATTTT.